This T cell receptor (beta chain) was identified during a study of T-cell memory formation after mild COVID-19. The wider study: The two donors had largely donor-specific TCR clusters.

The CDR3 is 16 amino acids. Germline V gene sequence: CDR1 SGHTA, CDR2 FQGNSA. Between the trimmed V and J ends, which lost 6 bases and 3 bases, there was a span of 17 bases. 5'RACE primed at constant segments yielded TCR alpha and TCR beta cDNA libraries bearing sample barcodes and UMIs. TCRdb ran MiXCR on the 5' RACE reads and lists one entry per CDR3 protein. Of approximately 560,000 distinct CDR3 sequences detected, around a sixth appear once; the ten largest clones hold approximately 8.1%. This clonotype was detected only a few times. The antigen is unknown. General observations from the study: Some responding clones appeared in pre-infection memory, suggesting cross-reactive memory joined.

The V gene is TRBV7-2, the J gene TRBJ2-2, with D perhaps matching TRBD1 or TRBD2 (6 bases each). Sequenced material: PBMCs or a T cell subset sorted from them (not recorded which). The sequence was collected from an adult woman who had mild COVID-19 (a few samples of this study predate the infection). Cell type and time point are not known. The CDR3 sequence: CASRGWGARDTGELFF. CDR3 bases: TGTGCCAGCAGGGGATGGGGGGCGCGGGACACCGGGGAGCTGTTTTTT.